This entry features one T cell receptor beta chain sequence. This specimen comes from a study of blood T cell repertoires in COVID-19. Study context: Collection of acute and convalescent COVID-19 samples took place in the United States, Italy and Spain. PBMCs, B-cell-depleted T cells, or T cells were the source of the cDNA or gDNA that made up the material.

Authors' methods: Estimation of nucleated cell counts relied on the amplification of reference gene primers. Using immunoSEQ multiplex PCR, the repertoire was profiled, and TCRdb retains in-frame clones only, with some absent. For V, J and clone size, that table is used; D and trimming come from the DNA. The sample carries about 280,000 clones, about 89% recorded once. The sequenced sample consisted of peripheral blood. The clonotype was recovered from a middle-aged man with active or convalescent COVID-19.

The CDR3 sequence: CASSGGTGDFTDTQYF. The CDR3 coding sequence is TGTGCCAGCAGCGGGGGGACAGGGGACTTCACAGATACGCAGTATTTT. V and J are TRBV5-6 and TRBJ2-3; TRBD1 matches 10 bases. Unmatched junction bases numbered 7, after V lost 4 bases and J lost 2 bases. Germline values: CDR1 SGHDT, CDR2 YYEEEE. The CDR3 runs to 16 residues.